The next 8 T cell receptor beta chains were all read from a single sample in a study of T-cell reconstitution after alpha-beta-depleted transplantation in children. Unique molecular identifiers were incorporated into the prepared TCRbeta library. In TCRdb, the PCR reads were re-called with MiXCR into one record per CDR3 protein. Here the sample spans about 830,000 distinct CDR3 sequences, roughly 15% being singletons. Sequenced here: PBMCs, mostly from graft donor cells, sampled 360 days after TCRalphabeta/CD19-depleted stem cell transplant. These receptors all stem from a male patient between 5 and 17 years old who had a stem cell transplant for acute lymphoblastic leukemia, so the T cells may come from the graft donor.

This CDR3 reads CARKLTGMETGELFF. The CDR3 region has the DNA TGCGCCAGGAAACTGACAGGGATGGAAACCGGGGAGCTGTTTTTT. The chain is built from TRBV5-1 and TRBJ2-2, with TRBD1 identical over 7 bases. The CDR3 runs 15 residues. V dropped 8 bases and J dropped 5; count of bases not matched to a gene: 12. CDR1 SGHRS and CDR2 YFSETQ come from the germline V gene.

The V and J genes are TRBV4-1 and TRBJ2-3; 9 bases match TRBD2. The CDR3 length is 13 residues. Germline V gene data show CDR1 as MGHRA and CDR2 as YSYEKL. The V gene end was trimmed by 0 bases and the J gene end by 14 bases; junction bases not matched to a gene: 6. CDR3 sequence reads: CASSQDLAGGRYF. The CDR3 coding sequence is TGCGCCAGCAGCCAAGATTTGGCGGGGGGGAGGTATTTT.

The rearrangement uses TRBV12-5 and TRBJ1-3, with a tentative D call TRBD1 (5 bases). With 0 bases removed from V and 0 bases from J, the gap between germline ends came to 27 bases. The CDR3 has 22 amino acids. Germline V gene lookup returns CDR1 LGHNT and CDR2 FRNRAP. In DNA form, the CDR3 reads TGTGCTAGTGGTTTGGTATCTTTGAAGGCAGGGATTATTAAAAACTCTGGAAACACCATATATTTT. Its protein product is CASGLVSLKAGIIKNSGNTIYF.

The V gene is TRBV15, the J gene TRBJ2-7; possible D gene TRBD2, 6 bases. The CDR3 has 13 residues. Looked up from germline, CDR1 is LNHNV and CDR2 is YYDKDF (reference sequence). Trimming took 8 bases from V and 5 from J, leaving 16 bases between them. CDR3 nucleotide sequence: TGTGCCACCGATGGGGAGGAGGCCCACGAGCAGTACTTC. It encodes CATDGEEAHEQYF.

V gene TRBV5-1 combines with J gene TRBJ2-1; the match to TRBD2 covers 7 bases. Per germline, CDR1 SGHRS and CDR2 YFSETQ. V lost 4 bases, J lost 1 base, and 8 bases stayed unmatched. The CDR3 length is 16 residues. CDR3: CASSGLLAFSYNEQFF. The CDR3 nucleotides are TGCGCCAGCAGCGGACTACTAGCGTTTTCCTACAATGAGCAGTTCTTC. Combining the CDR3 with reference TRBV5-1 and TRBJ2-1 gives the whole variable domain KAGVTQTPRYLIKTRGQQVTLSCSPISGHRSVSWYQQTPGQGLQFLFEYFSETQRNKGNFPGRFSGRQFSNSRSEMNVSTLELGDSALYLCASSGLLAFSYNEQFFGPGTRLTVL.

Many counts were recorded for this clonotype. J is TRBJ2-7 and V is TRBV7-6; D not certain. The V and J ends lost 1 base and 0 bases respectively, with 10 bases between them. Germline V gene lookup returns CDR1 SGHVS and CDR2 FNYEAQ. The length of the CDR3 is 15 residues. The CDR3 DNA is TGTGCCAGCAGCTTAGGGGCCACGGGCTCCTACGAGCAGTACTTC. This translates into CASSLGATGSYEQYF. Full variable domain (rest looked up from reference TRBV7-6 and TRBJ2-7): GAGVSQSPRYKVTKRGQDVALRCDPISGHVSLYWYRQALGQGPEFLTYFNYEAQQDKSGLPNDRFSAERPEGSISTLTIQRTEQRDSAMYRCASSLGATGSYEQYFGPGTRLTVT.

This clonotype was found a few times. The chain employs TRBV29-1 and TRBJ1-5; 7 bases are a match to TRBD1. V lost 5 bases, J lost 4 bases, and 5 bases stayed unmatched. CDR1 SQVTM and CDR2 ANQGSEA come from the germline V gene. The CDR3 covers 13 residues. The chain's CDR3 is CSVIETGNQPQHF. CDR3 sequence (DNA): TGCAGCGTTATCGAGACAGGGAATCAGCCCCAGCATTTT.

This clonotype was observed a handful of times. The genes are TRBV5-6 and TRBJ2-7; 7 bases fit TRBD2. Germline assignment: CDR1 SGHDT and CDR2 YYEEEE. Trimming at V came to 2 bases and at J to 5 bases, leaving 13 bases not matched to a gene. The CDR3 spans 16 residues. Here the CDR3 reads CASSFWRAGRRDEQYF. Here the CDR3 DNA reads TGTGCCAGCAGCTTTTGGCGAGCGGGACGGCGGGACGAGCAGTACTTC.